The next 8 T cell receptor beta chains were all read from a single sample in a study of blood T cell repertoires in COVID-19. TCRdb keeps only in-frame clones here, not all; method: immunoSEQ multiplex PCR. The sample yields some 150,000 clones, 65% to 90% seen once. Sequenced: peripheral blood. Receptors originate from a woman aged 60 to 75 with active or convalescent COVID-19.

The rearrangement joins TRBV27 to TRBJ1-4, with D unresolved. The germline V gene has CDR1 MNHEY and CDR2 SMNVEV (reference sequence). The germline V and J ends were trimmed by 5 bases and 4 bases, with 14 bases remaining between them. The CDR3 consists of 15 residues. The CDR3 reads CASSQGGFHNEKLFF. CDR3 coding DNA: TGTGCCAGCAGTCAAGGCGGGTTTCATAATGAAAAACTGTTTTTT.

The chain joins TRBV28 to TRBJ2-7; 13 bases agree with TRBD2. V lost 2 bases and J lost 2; bases outside the gene matches: 0. CDR3 length: 15 residues. The germline V gene encodes CDR1 MDHEN and CDR2 SYDVKM. CDR3 coding DNA: TGTGCCAGCAGTTTAGGGACTAGCGGGGCCTACGAGCAGTACGTC. It is translated as CASSLGTSGAYEQYV.

This clone was recorded only once. The V call is TRBV5-1, the J call TRBJ2-1, with 11 bases lining up with TRBD2. V shed 0 bases, J shed 7 bases, and the junction held 3 bases outside the gene matches. The CDR3 loop spans 15 amino acids. CDR1 is SGHRS, CDR2 YFSETQ, per germline. CDR3 DNA sequence: TGCGCCAGCAGCTTGGTAGCGGGGGGGTCGAATGAGCAGTTCTTC. It specifies CASSLVAGGSNEQFF.

Points on this clone: Other DNA sequences of this sample code for an identical CDR3. The chain uses TRBV10-3 and TRBJ1-5; 7 bases fit TRBD1. The germline gives CDR1 ENHRY, CDR2 SYGVKD. CDR3 length equals 15 residues. With 2 bases clipped from V and 1 base from J, the junction kept 2 bases outside the gene matches. The CDR3 protein is CAISETGESNQPQHF. CDR3 sequence (DNA): TGTGCCATCAGTGAGACAGGGGAAAGCAATCAGCCCCAGCATTTT.

The chain recombines TRBV28 with TRBJ2-7; 9 bases are a match to TRBD1. Trimming cost V 6 bases and J 5 bases; bases outside gene matches: 11. The germline gives CDR1 MDHEN, CDR2 SYDVKM. This CDR3 is 15 amino acids long. CDR3: CASSRTGTGLDEQYF. The CDR3 DNA is TGTGCCAGCAGCCGCACCGGGACAGGGTTGGACGAGCAGTACTTC.

This clone has a handful of counts. The chain couples TRBV28 to TRBJ1-3; 7 bases are a match to TRBD1. The V and J ends lost 7 bases and 4 bases, in that order; junction bases with no gene match: 13. The CDR3 is made up of 16 amino acids. Germline CDR1 is MDHEN and CDR2 is SYDVKM. The CDR3 region is CASTFTGERWGNTIYF. In DNA form, the CDR3 reads TGTGCCAGCACCTTTACAGGGGAACGTTGGGGAAACACCATATATTTT.

This chain uses TRBV28 with TRBJ2-5; TRBD2 aligns across 10 bases. Germline V gene lookup returns CDR1 MDHEN and CDR2 SYDVKM. The CDR3 length is 15 residues. V lost 10 bases to trimming and J lost 1 base; unmatched junction nucleotides: 9. As DNA, the CDR3 is TGTGCCACCCAGGCAGCGGGGGGGATCCAAGAGACCCAGTACTTC. Its translation is CATQAAGGIQETQYF.

This clone was observed a handful of times. The chain recombines TRBV5-1 with TRBJ1-1; D is possibly TRBD1 (5 bases). Germline values: CDR1 SGHRS, CDR2 YFSETQ. This CDR3 has 15 amino acids. V lost 0 bases to trimming and J lost 3 bases, with 12 bases between them. CDR3: CASSLDGAKDTEAFF. The CDR3 nucleotides are TGCGCCAGCAGCTTGGATGGGGCGAAGGACACTGAAGCTTTCTTT.